Following are 2 T cell receptor beta chains from one sample sequenced in a study of cytotoxic CD8 clonotypes in ibrutinib-treated CLL. Data came from immunoSEQ multiplex PCR; TCRdb stores just in-frame clones and leaves some out. The sample carries some 98,000 clones, approximately 82% recorded once. The sequences come from PBMCs, collected after 12 months of ibrutinib treatment. These receptors came from a human donor with chronic lymphocytic leukemia.

The gene calls are TRBV6-5 and TRBJ2-2, with no clear D. CDR3 length: 15 amino acids. Trimming took off 6 bases at V and 2 bases at J, with 13 bases between the two ends. Germline V gene data show CDR1 as MNHEY and CDR2 as SVGAGI. Here the CDR3 reads CASRLTRRNTGELFF. CDR3 in DNA: TGTGCCAGCAGACTAACGAGGCGTAACACCGGGGAGCTGTTTTTT.

The J gene is TRBJ2-2, the V gene TRBV5-1; D is ambiguous. The CDR3 is 13 residues long. Between the trimmed V and J ends, which lost 2 bases and 7 bases, there was a span of 9 bases. Per germline, CDR1 SGHRS and CDR2 YFSETQ. CDR3 bases: TGCGCCAGCAGCTTTAACCTGGGCGGGGAGCTGTTTTTT. Amino acids: CASSFNLGGELFF.